This T cell receptor (beta chain) comes out of a study of shared clonotypes between healthy human individuals. The CDR3 covers 14 residues. Germline CDR1 and CDR2: MNHEY and SVGAGI. Trimming left V 2 bases short and J 3 bases short, with 8 bases between. Profiling relied on immunoSEQ multiplex PCR, and the TCRdb table lists in-frame clones only, not all of them. The sample comprises 230,000 or so clones, over 50% of which are singletons, and roughly 10% rests with the top ten. The genes are TRBV6-5 and TRBJ1-5, with a tentative D call TRBD1 (5 bases). This TCR came from a man younger than 45 in good health. Input material: memory CD4+ T cells sorted from blood. Indicated subset: CD45RA-negative fraction. The CDR3 loop is CASSYGGFNQPQHF. CDR3 nucleotide sequence: TGTGCCAGCAGTTACGGGGGTTTCAATCAGCCCCAGCATTTT.